Listed below are T cell receptor beta chains from one sample, sequenced in a study of blood T cell repertoires in COVID-19. The repertoire was sequenced with immunoSEQ multiplex PCR; TCRdb's copy has only in-frame clones and lacks some. In the table there are approximately 240,000 clones, around 85% of which are singletons. Sequencing was performed on peripheral blood. The receptor set was obtained from a woman in her thirties who had recovered from COVID-19. Each CDR3 is given with its conserved first and last residue. The order of the fields is clone size, J gene, V gene, D gene, CDR3 DNA, CDR3 protein. A D gene is named only where the DNA matches it firmly. Clone size is stated in some rows and not others, as once, few, many or a class when expanded.

clone_size: few; j_call: TRBJ1-6; v_call: TRBV7-9; d_call: TRBD1; cdr3_nt: TGTGCCAGCAGCGCTGACGGGACAGGGACATCACCCCTCCACTTT; cdr3_aa: CASSADGTGTSPLHF
clone_size: once; j_call: TRBJ1-1; v_call: TRBV29-1; d_call: -; cdr3_nt: TGCAGCGTTAGCCCTGGAGGGTCCGCTGAAGCTTTCTTT; cdr3_aa: CSVSPGGSAEAFF
clone_size: -; j_call: TRBJ2-3; v_call: TRBV13; d_call: -; cdr3_nt: TGTGCCAGCAGCTTGGCTCAGGGTTCCGATACGCAGTATTTT; cdr3_aa: CASSLAQGSDTQYF
clone_size: -; j_call: TRBJ2-5; v_call: TRBV5-1; d_call: -; cdr3_nt: TGCGCCAGCAGCTTGTCGGGGCAGGGGATAGAGACCCAGTACTTC; cdr3_aa: CASSLSGQGIETQYF
clone_size: -; j_call: TRBJ2-5; v_call: TRBV7-8; d_call: TRBD2; cdr3_nt: TGTGCCAGCAGCTTAAAGCCCGAGCGGGGGGAAGGAGAGACCCAGTACTTC; cdr3_aa: CASSLKPERGEGETQYF
clone_size: once; j_call: TRBJ2-1; v_call: TRBV6-1; d_call: -; cdr3_nt: TGTGCCAGCAGTGAAGAGGGGGGGGCGACCTACAATGAGCAGTTCTTC; cdr3_aa: CASSEEGGATYNEQFF
clone_size: -; j_call: TRBJ2-7; v_call: TRBV4-1; d_call: TRBD2; cdr3_nt: TGCGCCAGCAGCCAAGGGGGGACTACCTCCTACGAGCAGTACTTC; cdr3_aa: CASSQGGTTSYEQYF
clone_size: -; j_call: TRBJ2-2; v_call: TRBV6-2/TRBV6-3; d_call: -; cdr3_nt: TGTGCCAGCAGTTACGGGTATCGGCGGAACGCATGGTTAAACACCGGGGAGCTGTTTTTT; cdr3_aa: CASSYGYRRNAWLNTGELFF
clone_size: -; j_call: TRBJ2-3; v_call: TRBV7-3; d_call: -; cdr3_nt: TGTGCCAGCAGCCCAAGACAGGCTAGCACAGATACGCAGTATTTT; cdr3_aa: CASSPRQASTDTQYF
clone_size: -; j_call: TRBJ1-4; v_call: TRBV28; d_call: TRBD1; cdr3_nt: TGTGCCAGCAGTTTACTGGGACAGGGGAGTGAAAAACTGTTTTTT; cdr3_aa: CASSLLGQGSEKLFF
clone_size: -; j_call: TRBJ1-2; v_call: TRBV2; d_call: TRBD1; cdr3_nt: TGTGCCAGCAGTAGGGACAGACCTAACTATGGCTACACCTTC; cdr3_aa: CASSRDRPNYGYTF
clone_size: -; j_call: TRBJ2-2; v_call: TRBV11-2; d_call: TRBD1; cdr3_nt: TGTGCCAGCAGCTTAGTTTGGACAGGGGGCACCGGGGAGCTGTTTTTT; cdr3_aa: CASSLVWTGGTGELFF
clone_size: -; j_call: TRBJ1-1; v_call: TRBV3-1/TRBV3-2; d_call: -; cdr3_nt: TGTGCCAGCAGCCAAGAATTAGGGTCAGGGTGGATCACTGAAGCTTTCTTT; cdr3_aa: CASSQELGSGWITEAFF
clone_size: few; j_call: TRBJ1-1; v_call: TRBV2; d_call: -; cdr3_nt: TGTGCCAGCAGTGAGGAAGGGGGAGTTGAAGCTTTCTTT; cdr3_aa: CASSEEGGVEAFF
clone_size: -; j_call: TRBJ2-3; v_call: TRBV10-2; d_call: -; cdr3_nt: TGCGCCAGCAGTGTGTTAACAGCCGGCACAGATACGCAGTATTTT; cdr3_aa: CASSVLTAGTDTQYF
clone_size: -; j_call: TRBJ2-1; v_call: TRBV9; d_call: -; cdr3_nt: TGTGCCAGCAGCGTAGCTACGTCGACGGGTCAGAGCTCCTACAATGAGCAGTTCTTC; cdr3_aa: CASSVATSTGQSSYNEQFF
clone_size: -; j_call: TRBJ2-7; v_call: TRBV9; d_call: TRBD2; cdr3_nt: TGTGCCAGCAGCGTCGCCCGGACTAGCGGGCGCTACGAGCAGTACTTC; cdr3_aa: CASSVARTSGRYEQYF
clone_size: -; j_call: TRBJ2-7; v_call: TRBV5-1; d_call: -; cdr3_nt: TGCGCCAGCAGCTTGAGGGGGATCGCCTACGAGCAGTACTTC; cdr3_aa: CASSLRGIAYEQYF
clone_size: -; j_call: TRBJ1-2; v_call: TRBV6-5; d_call: TRBD1; cdr3_nt: TGTGCCAGCAGTCGACAGGGGGCGCATGGCTACACCTTC; cdr3_aa: CASSRQGAHGYTF
clone_size: -; j_call: TRBJ2-3; v_call: TRBV29-1; d_call: TRBD2; cdr3_nt: TGCAGCGTCAAAGGAGGGGCTAGCGGAGGGGGCACAGATACGCAGTATTTT; cdr3_aa: CSVKGGASGGGTDTQYF
clone_size: -; j_call: TRBJ2-3; v_call: TRBV5-1; d_call: -; cdr3_nt: TGCGCCAGCAGCTTGGACGGGGTGAGCACAGATACGCAGTATTTT; cdr3_aa: CASSLDGVSTDTQYF
clone_size: -; j_call: TRBJ1-5; v_call: TRBV10-2; d_call: -; cdr3_nt: TGCGCCAGCAGTGAAGTTCGGACACTTTCTTATAGCAATCAGCCCCAGCATTTT; cdr3_aa: CASSEVRTLSYSNQPQHF
clone_size: -; j_call: TRBJ1-3; v_call: TRBV7-8; d_call: -; cdr3_nt: TGTGCCAGCAGCACCTTGCCCCCACAGGGAGGAAACACCATATATTTT; cdr3_aa: CASSTLPPQGGNTIYF
clone_size: -; j_call: TRBJ2-1; v_call: TRBV2; d_call: TRBD2; cdr3_nt: TGTGCCAGCACTGTAGCGGGGGGTATCTACAATGAGCAGTTCTTC; cdr3_aa: CASTVAGGIYNEQFF
clone_size: -; j_call: TRBJ2-1; v_call: TRBV2; d_call: -; cdr3_nt: TGTGCCAGCAGTGCCCTGGGGGGAACGTACAATGAGCAGTTCTTC; cdr3_aa: CASSALGGTYNEQFF
clone_size: -; j_call: TRBJ2-1; v_call: TRBV18; d_call: TRBD2; cdr3_nt: TGTGCCAGCTCACCACCCAGCGGGGGGGCTAAAGAGCAGTTCTTC; cdr3_aa: CASSPPSGGAKEQFF
clone_size: -; j_call: TRBJ1-2; v_call: TRBV5-1; d_call: -; cdr3_nt: TGCGCCAGCAAGGTTGACGGGAACTATGGCTACACCTTC; cdr3_aa: CASKVDGNYGYTF
clone_size: once; j_call: TRBJ2-1; v_call: TRBV9; d_call: -; cdr3_nt: TGTGCCAGCAGCGTAGATGGGCCGAGTTACAATGAGCAGTTCTTC; cdr3_aa: CASSVDGPSYNEQFF
clone_size: -; j_call: TRBJ2-5; v_call: TRBV10-3; d_call: -; cdr3_nt: TGTGCCATCAGCCTGGGACTCATGGTCCAAGAGACCCAGTACTTC; cdr3_aa: CAISLGLMVQETQYF
clone_size: once; j_call: TRBJ1-1; v_call: TRBV5-1; d_call: -; cdr3_nt: TGCGCCAGCAGCTTGTACGGAGACAACACTGAAGCTTTCTTT; cdr3_aa: CASSLYGDNTEAFF
clone_size: -; j_call: TRBJ2-6; v_call: TRBV29-1; d_call: TRBD1; cdr3_nt: TGCAGCCCGCGAACCTCGACAGGGGGTACGTCTGGGGCCAACGTCCTGACTTTC; cdr3_aa: CSPRTSTGGTSGANVLTF
clone_size: -; j_call: TRBJ1-6; v_call: TRBV4-2; d_call: -; cdr3_nt: TGTGCCAGCAGCCAAGAAGCGGCGGGGAATTCACCCCTCCACTTT; cdr3_aa: CASSQEAAGNSPLHF
clone_size: -; j_call: TRBJ1-1; v_call: TRBV5-6; d_call: TRBD1; cdr3_nt: TGTGCCAGCAGCCAGGGGACAGGGACAGCTTTCTTT; cdr3_aa: CASSQGTGTAFF
clone_size: -; j_call: TRBJ2-1; v_call: TRBV6-5; d_call: -; cdr3_nt: TGTGCCAGCAGTTCTAGCTGGGGGCAGTTCTTC; cdr3_aa: CASSSSWGQFF
clone_size: -; j_call: TRBJ1-2; v_call: TRBV6-5; d_call: TRBD1; cdr3_nt: TGTGCCAGCAGTTGGGACAGGGGGCCTCACCTCTATGGCTACACCTTC; cdr3_aa: CASSWDRGPHLYGYTF
clone_size: -; j_call: TRBJ2-7; v_call: TRBV27; d_call: TRBD2; cdr3_nt: TGTGCCAGCAGTTTATCAGGGAGGGGCTACTACGAGCAGTACTTC; cdr3_aa: CASSLSGRGYYEQYF
clone_size: -; j_call: TRBJ2-7; v_call: TRBV4-1; d_call: TRBD1; cdr3_nt: TGCGCCAGCAGCCAAGATTACAGGGGGCTCTACGAGCAGTACTTC; cdr3_aa: CASSQDYRGLYEQYF
clone_size: few; j_call: TRBJ1-4; v_call: TRBV6-5; d_call: TRBD1; cdr3_nt: TGTGCCAGCAGCTATAGGGACAGGGGAGCCGAAAAACTGTTTTTT; cdr3_aa: CASSYRDRGAEKLFF
clone_size: -; j_call: TRBJ1-2; v_call: TRBV18; d_call: -; cdr3_nt: TGTGCCAGCTCACCGCCGACAGGTGGATATGGCTACACCTTC; cdr3_aa: CASSPPTGGYGYTF
clone_size: -; j_call: TRBJ2-1; v_call: TRBV7-9; d_call: TRBD1; cdr3_nt: TGTGCCAGCAGTCTCCCGGGACAGGGTCTTAACAATGAGCAGTTCTTC; cdr3_aa: CASSLPGQGLNNEQFF
clone_size: -; j_call: TRBJ2-2; v_call: TRBV9; d_call: -; cdr3_nt: TGTGCCAGCAGCGGGAGTGGAGGGGAAGTCGGGGAGCTGTTTTTT; cdr3_aa: CASSGSGGEVGELFF
clone_size: -; j_call: TRBJ1-6; v_call: TRBV3-1/TRBV3-2; d_call: -; cdr3_nt: TGTGCCAGCAGCCATCGACAGTCTTCACCCCTCCACTTT; cdr3_aa: CASSHRQSSPLHF
clone_size: -; j_call: TRBJ1-1; v_call: TRBV25-1; d_call: TRBD1; cdr3_nt: TGTGCCAGCAGTGAATGGGGCGGACAGGGGAACACTGAAGCTTTCTTT; cdr3_aa: CASSEWGGQGNTEAFF
clone_size: -; j_call: TRBJ2-3; v_call: TRBV4-3; d_call: -; cdr3_nt: TGCGCCAGCAGCCAAGATAGTTCGGGAACCACAGATACGCAGTATTTT; cdr3_aa: CASSQDSSGTTDTQYF
clone_size: -; j_call: TRBJ1-6; v_call: TRBV18; d_call: -; cdr3_nt: TGTGCCAGCTCACAAATTCAGGGAGGAGAGTCCCCGGCCCTCCACTTT; cdr3_aa: CASSQIQGGESPALHF
clone_size: -; j_call: TRBJ1-2; v_call: TRBV25-1; d_call: -; cdr3_nt: TGTGCCAGCAGTCGGCAGGGTGCCCTCTATGGCTACACCTTC; cdr3_aa: CASSRQGALYGYTF
clone_size: few; j_call: TRBJ1-5; v_call: TRBV24-1; d_call: -; cdr3_nt: TGTGCCGCCTCGAGGGGCAATCAGCCCCAGCATTTT; cdr3_aa: CAASRGNQPQHF
clone_size: -; j_call: TRBJ1-1; v_call: TRBV6-5; d_call: -; cdr3_nt: TGTGCCAGCATCGCACGGACTGAAGCTTTCTTT; cdr3_aa: CASIARTEAFF
clone_size: few; j_call: TRBJ1-4; v_call: TRBV14; d_call: TRBD1; cdr3_nt: TGTGCCAGCAGCCAAATAACCGGGACAGAGCATGAAAAACTGTTTTTT; cdr3_aa: CASSQITGTEHEKLFF
clone_size: -; j_call: TRBJ2-7; v_call: TRBV4-1; d_call: -; cdr3_nt: TGCGCCAGCAGCCCTGGGAGCTCCCCCGAGCAGTACTTC; cdr3_aa: CASSPGSSPEQYF